This T cell receptor (beta chain) was retrieved from a study of T-cell reconstitution after alpha-beta-depleted transplantation in children. Trimming cost V 5 bases and J 8 bases, with 25 bases left between them. The CDR3 has 17 amino acids. Germline V gene lookup returns CDR1 MGHRA and CDR2 YSYEKL. The authors prepared the TCRbeta library with unique molecular identifiers. TCRdb reanalysed the PCR reads using MiXCR and keeps one entry per CDR3 protein. The sample records around 71,000 distinct CDR3 sequences, 7% to 8% being singletons. This TCR was recovered from a human donor who donated a stem cell graft to a child with acute lymphoblastic leukemia. Sample: PBMCs from the stem cell graft donor, taken from the stem cell graft. The V call is TRBV4-1, the J call TRBJ2-4; tentatively, D is TRBD2 (6 bases). The CDR3 DNA sequence: TGCGCCAGCAGCTGGGAGGTATCGGGTGCCCCAGCAGACATTCAGTACTTC. Its translation: CASSWEVSGAPADIQYF.